This TCR beta chain derives from a study of CD4+ T cells in melanoma. As for this clone: Its antigen is still unknown.

General study points: CD8+ T cell, macrophage and B cell function reportedly correlated with neoantigen-specific CD4+ T cells. Diverse differentiation states were reported for melanoma neoantigen-specific CD4+ T cells.

The V and J ends lost 5 bases and 5 bases, in that order; junction bases with no gene match: 15. The CDR3 spans 17 residues. The V gene's germline CDR1 is SEHNR and CDR2 FQNEAQ (reference sequence). Clones were sequenced by immunoSEQ multiplex PCR, and TCRdb holds only the in-frame ones, with some missing. The sample has 15,000 or so clones, over 80% seen once. The sequenced sample consisted of cells from a culture (not recorded whether cultured in vitro). The V and J genes are TRBV7-9 and TRBJ2-1; TRBD1 aligns across 7 bases. This TCR was sampled from a human donor with melanoma. As DNA, the CDR3 is TGTGCCAGCAGCGTAAAGGCCGGGTTTACAGGGGACAATGAGCAGTTCTTC. This encodes CASSVKAGFTGDNEQFF.